This T cell receptor beta chain originates from a study of T cells expressing NK-cell markers. Overall study findings and caveats: For a handful of donors, these clonotypes were likewise the leading ones in the CD3+CD56-NKG2C+ fraction. In roughly six donors, dominant NKG2C+ clonotypes were about 1.0-7.5% of CD8+ T cells.

Template switching by 5'RACE with UMIs generated the TCR beta cDNA. One entry per CDR3 protein, without DNA, is what TCRdb gives after re-calling the 5' RACE reads. Its listing shows approximately 110,000 distinct CDR3 sequences. Notes on this clonotype: Its cognate antigen is unknown.

The sequenced sample consisted of blood T cells: a sorted CD56 or NKG2C T cell subset, CD4+ or CD8+ T cells, or bulk PBMC T cells (not recorded which). This TCR derives from a woman aged 18 to 75 in good health.

The CDR3 here is CASSPGSVYEQFF. The gene calls are TRBV12-3 or TRBV12-4 and TRBJ2-1; TCRdb proposes TRBD1, but this gene call is untestable without DNA. CDR3 length: 13 residues.